This is a list of T cell receptor beta chains from one sample in a study of tumor-infiltrating lymphocytes in oesophageal squamous cell carcinoma. TCRdb redid the calling of the PCR reads with MiXCR, one entry per CDR3 protein. The data hold over 20,000 distinct CDR3 sequences, with about a third observed a single time. Sequenced input: esophageal tumor tissue. These receptors were collected from a female donor with esophageal squamous cell carcinoma. CDR3s include the opening cysteine and the closing phenylalanine or tryptophan. The D gene is left open where the match is weak. Some rows mark clone size as missing; the rest say once, few, many or name a class of expanded clone.

abundance: many; d_gene: -; len: 12; j_gene: TRBJ2-3; v_gene: TRBV19; CDR3aa: CASSTDTDTQYF; CDR3nt: TGTGCCAGTAGTACCGACACAGATACGCAGTATTTT
abundance: many; d_gene: -; len: 15; j_gene: TRBJ1-1; v_gene: TRBV11-1; CDR3aa: CASTSGGRADTEAFF; CDR3nt: TGTGCCAGCACCTCCGGAGGAAGGGCCGACACTGAAGCTTTCTTT
abundance: many; d_gene: -; len: 18; j_gene: TRBJ2-7; v_gene: TRBV7-8; CDR3aa: CASSLTISGDFSYNEQYF; CDR3nt: TGTGCCAGCAGCTTAACCATCTCGGGGGACTTCTCCTACAATGAGCAGTACTTC
abundance: many; d_gene: -; len: 15; j_gene: TRBJ1-1; v_gene: TRBV4-1; CDR3aa: CASWDRDAGNTEAFF; CDR3nt: TGCGCCAGCTGGGACCGGGACGCCGGAAACACTGAAGCTTTCTTT
abundance: -; d_gene: -; len: 13; j_gene: TRBJ1-1; v_gene: TRBV2; CDR3aa: CASCLVEDTEAFF; CDR3nt: TGTGCCAGCTGCCTGGTTGAGGACACTGAAGCTTTCTTT
abundance: -; d_gene: TRBD2; len: 15; j_gene: TRBJ2-7; v_gene: TRBV5-1; CDR3aa: CASSFLTSGYNEQYF; CDR3nt: TGCGCCAGCAGCTTTCTAACTAGCGGATACAATGAGCAGTACTTC
abundance: few; d_gene: -; len: 16; j_gene: TRBJ2-7; v_gene: TRBV5-1; CDR3aa: CASSLALSGSAYEQYF; CDR3nt: TGCGCCAGCAGCTTGGCTCTTAGCGGAAGCGCCTACGAGCAGTACTTC
abundance: many; d_gene: -; len: 14; j_gene: TRBJ1-5; v_gene: TRBV12-3/TRBV12-4; CDR3aa: CASSGVRGNQPQHF; CDR3nt: TGTGCCAGCAGCGGGGTTCGAGGCAATCAGCCCCAGCATTTT
abundance: -; d_gene: TRBD1; len: 15; j_gene: TRBJ2-7; v_gene: TRBV12-3/TRBV12-4; CDR3aa: CASSPAGTGKYEQYF; CDR3nt: TGTGCCAGCAGCCCCGCCGGGACAGGGAAATACGAGCAGTACTTC
abundance: medium-sized; d_gene: TRBD2; len: 15; j_gene: TRBJ2-2; v_gene: TRBV7-8; CDR3aa: CASSSTSGNTGELFF; CDR3nt: TGTGCCAGCAGCTCGACTAGCGGAAACACCGGGGAGCTGTTTTTT
abundance: many; d_gene: -; len: 12; j_gene: TRBJ2-5; v_gene: TRBV28; CDR3aa: CASSPGRSLRYF; CDR3nt: TGTGCCAGCAGTCCCGGACGATCCTTAAGGTACTTC
abundance: many; d_gene: -; len: 13; j_gene: TRBJ2-1; v_gene: TRBV12-2; CDR3aa: CASQAGHFNEQFF; CDR3nt: TGTGCAAGTCAAGCGGGCCACTTTAATGAGCAGTTCTTC
abundance: -; d_gene: -; len: 13; j_gene: TRBJ2-7; v_gene: TRBV28; CDR3aa: CASGTSETYEQYF; CDR3nt: TGTGCCAGCGGGACAAGTGAAACCTACGAGCAGTACTTC
abundance: -; d_gene: TRBD1; len: 14; j_gene: TRBJ2-5; v_gene: TRBV18; CDR3aa: CASSVRQGRETQYF; CDR3nt: TGTGCCAGCTCAGTACGACAGGGTCGGGAGACCCAGTACTTC
abundance: -; d_gene: -; len: 13; j_gene: TRBJ2-1; v_gene: TRBV12-3/TRBV12-4; CDR3aa: CASTYRGVNEQFF; CDR3nt: TGTGCCAGCACCTATAGAGGGGTCAATGAGCAGTTCTTC
abundance: many; d_gene: -; len: 17; j_gene: TRBJ1-5; v_gene: TRBV28; CDR3aa: CASQDPTGARGYQPQHF; CDR3nt: TGTGCCAGCCAAGACCCCACTGGAGCGAGGGGATATCAGCCCCAGCATTTT
abundance: few; d_gene: -; len: 13; j_gene: TRBJ1-5; v_gene: TRBV5-6; CDR3aa: CASSLGHTQPQHF; CDR3nt: TGTGCCAGCAGCTTGGGACATACCCAGCCCCAGCATTTT
abundance: -; d_gene: -; len: 15; j_gene: TRBJ2-3; v_gene: TRBV7-2; CDR3aa: CASSLAGLITDTQYF; CDR3nt: TGTGCCAGCAGCTTGGCAGGCCTAATCACAGATACGCAGTATTTT
abundance: many; d_gene: TRBD1; len: 15; j_gene: TRBJ1-1; v_gene: TRBV28; CDR3aa: CASSLPDRLRPEAFF; CDR3nt: TGTGCCAGCAGTTTACCGGACAGGCTTCGCCCTGAAGCTTTCTTT
abundance: many; d_gene: -; len: 13; j_gene: TRBJ1-2; v_gene: TRBV11-2; CDR3aa: CASSPRQPYGYTF; CDR3nt: TGTGCCAGCAGCCCGAGACAGCCCTATGGCTACACCTTC
abundance: many; d_gene: -; len: 12; j_gene: TRBJ2-7; v_gene: TRBV2; CDR3aa: CASGEVTYEQYF; CDR3nt: TGTGCCAGCGGTGAAGTAACCTACGAGCAGTACTTC
abundance: -; d_gene: -; len: 13; j_gene: TRBJ1-2; v_gene: TRBV6-8; CDR3aa: CASTQGFGRGYTF; CDR3nt: TGTGCCAGCACACAAGGGTTCGGACGGGGCTACACCTTC
abundance: -; d_gene: -; len: 12; j_gene: TRBJ1-1; v_gene: TRBV20-1; CDR3aa: CSATTSSTEAFF; CDR3nt: TGCAGTGCAACGACCTCCTCCACTGAAGCTTTCTTT
abundance: few; d_gene: -; len: 14; j_gene: TRBJ1-5; v_gene: TRBV12-3/TRBV12-4; CDR3aa: CASSQGQGNQPQHF; CDR3nt: TGTGCCAGCAGCCAGGGGCAGGGTAATCAGCCCCAGCATTTT
abundance: few; d_gene: -; len: 13; j_gene: TRBJ1-1; v_gene: TRBV20-1; CDR3aa: CRPRGNGPSEAFF; CDR3nt: TGCAGACCCCGGGGGAATGGGCCTTCTGAAGCTTTCTTT
abundance: -; d_gene: -; len: 19; j_gene: TRBJ2-3; v_gene: TRBV7-2; CDR3aa: CASSLARIGLGSSYNEQYF; CDR3nt: TGTGCCAGCAGCTTAGCGAGAATTGGATTAGGGAGCTCCTACAATGAGCAGTACTTT
abundance: once; d_gene: TRBD1; len: 15; j_gene: TRBJ2-2; v_gene: TRBV6-6; CDR3aa: CASSYWQGDTGELFF; CDR3nt: TGTGCCAGCAGTTACTGGCAGGGGGACACCGGGGAGCTGTTTTTT
abundance: many; d_gene: -; len: 13; j_gene: TRBJ2-7; v_gene: TRBV5-1; CDR3aa: CASSDLASYEQYF; CDR3nt: TGCGCCAGCAGTGACCTCGCATCCTACGAGCAGTACTTC
abundance: -; d_gene: -; len: 13; j_gene: TRBJ1-1; v_gene: TRBV2; CDR3aa: CASSEPRQVEAFF; CDR3nt: TGTGCCAGCAGTGAACCCCGCCAGGTAGAAGCTTTCTTT
abundance: -; d_gene: TRBD2; len: 14; j_gene: TRBJ2-7; v_gene: TRBV7-6; CDR3aa: CASSTSGVYNEQYF; CDR3nt: TGTGCCAGCTCCACTAGCGGGGTTTACAATGAGCAGTACTTC
abundance: few; d_gene: TRBD1; len: 15; j_gene: TRBJ1-5; v_gene: TRBV9; CDR3aa: CASSVDGTGWRAQHF; CDR3nt: TGTGCCAGCAGCGTAGACGGGACAGGGTGGAGGGCCCAGCATTTT
abundance: many; d_gene: TRBD1; len: 16; j_gene: TRBJ1-1; v_gene: TRBV6-1; CDR3aa: CASSHPRTGGGTEAFF; CDR3nt: TGTGCCAGCAGTCACCCGCGGACAGGGGGTGGCACTGAAGCTTTCTTT
abundance: -; d_gene: TRBD1; len: 15; j_gene: TRBJ1-1; v_gene: TRBV2; CDR3aa: CASSWDRGGSTEAFF; CDR3nt: TGTGCCAGCAGTTGGGACAGGGGGGGAAGTACTGAAGCTTTCTTT
abundance: many; d_gene: -; len: 13; j_gene: TRBJ2-7; v_gene: TRBV2; CDR3aa: CASRADTSYEQYF; CDR3nt: TGTGCCAGCAGGGCCGACACCTCCTACGAGCAGTACTTC
abundance: few; d_gene: -; len: 16; j_gene: TRBJ2-6; v_gene: TRBV7-2; CDR3aa: CASSFGVSSGANVLTF; CDR3nt: TGTGCCAGCAGCTTCGGGGTTAGCTCTGGGGCCAACGTCCTGACTTTC
abundance: -; d_gene: TRBD1; len: 16; j_gene: TRBJ2-3; v_gene: TRBV27; CDR3aa: CASSLRRQGSTDTQYF; CDR3nt: TGTGCCAGCAGTTTGCGGAGACAGGGTTCCACAGATACGCAGTATTTT
abundance: many; d_gene: TRBD2; len: 13; j_gene: TRBJ2-1; v_gene: TRBV20-1; CDR3aa: CSVISWGGNEQFF; CDR3nt: TGCAGTGTTATTAGTTGGGGGGGGAATGAGCAGTTCTTC
abundance: many; d_gene: -; len: 13; j_gene: TRBJ1-5; v_gene: TRBV11-2; CDR3aa: CASSLEYSQPQHF; CDR3nt: TGTGCCAGCAGCTTAGAATATAGTCAGCCCCAGCATTTT
abundance: medium-sized; d_gene: TRBD2; len: 16; j_gene: TRBJ2-7; v_gene: TRBV11-2; CDR3aa: CASSPGTSGRSYEQYF; CDR3nt: TGTGCCAGCAGCCCCGGGACTAGCGGGAGGTCCTACGAGCAGTACTTC
abundance: many; d_gene: -; len: 14; j_gene: TRBJ2-5; v_gene: TRBV7-9; CDR3aa: CASSYPDGTRDQYF; CDR3nt: TGTGCCAGCAGCTACCCGGACGGGACGAGAGACCAGTACTTC
abundance: many; d_gene: TRBD1; len: 15; j_gene: TRBJ2-3; v_gene: TRBV19; CDR3aa: CASSDGTGNTDTQYF; CDR3nt: TGTGCCAGTAGTGACGGGACAGGAAACACAGATACGCAGTATTTT
abundance: -; d_gene: -; len: 15; j_gene: TRBJ2-4; v_gene: TRBV12-3/TRBV12-4; CDR3aa: CASSRASGYKNIQYF; CDR3nt: TGTGCCAGCAGCCGTGCTTCGGGATACAAAAACATTCAGTACTTC
abundance: -; d_gene: -; len: 13; j_gene: TRBJ2-5; v_gene: TRBV7-3; CDR3aa: CASSLISQETQYF; CDR3nt: TGTGCCAGCAGCTTGATTAGTCAAGAGACCCAGTACTTC
abundance: -; d_gene: -; len: 16; j_gene: TRBJ1-5; v_gene: TRBV7-2; CDR3aa: CASSPYGTQSDQPQHF; CDR3nt: TGTGCCAGCAGCCCGTACGGGACACAGTCGGATCAGCCCCAGCATTTT
abundance: many; d_gene: TRBD2; len: 16; j_gene: TRBJ2-7; v_gene: TRBV28; CDR3aa: CASSSLGTSGRVEQYF; CDR3nt: TGTGCCAGCAGTTCCTTGGGGACTAGCGGGAGGGTTGAGCAGTACTTC
abundance: medium-sized; d_gene: -; len: 13; j_gene: TRBJ1-5; v_gene: TRBV12-3/TRBV12-4; CDR3aa: CASTGGINQPQHF; CDR3nt: TGTGCCAGCACCGGGGGAATCAATCAGCCCCAGCATTTT
abundance: -; d_gene: TRBD1; len: 14; j_gene: TRBJ2-5; v_gene: TRBV27; CDR3aa: CASNPTGGSSPLHF; CDR3nt: TGTGCCAGCAACCCAACAGGGGGCTCTTCACCCCTCCACTTC
abundance: many; d_gene: TRBD1; len: 15; j_gene: TRBJ1-2; v_gene: TRBV24-1; CDR3aa: CATSAPGQGVYGYTF; CDR3nt: TGTGCCACCAGTGCACCGGGACAGGGGGTCTATGGCTACACCTTC
abundance: -; d_gene: -; len: 14; j_gene: TRBJ1-5; v_gene: TRBV7-8; CDR3aa: CASSLAGGGQPQHF; CDR3nt: TGTGCCAGCAGCTTAGCAGGGGGAGGACAGCCCCAGCATTTT
abundance: many; d_gene: -; len: 14; j_gene: TRBJ2-6; v_gene: TRBV5-8; CDR3aa: CASRRQAGANVLTF; CDR3nt: TGTGCCAGCAGACGACAGGCCGGGGCCAACGTCCTGACTTTC
abundance: few; d_gene: -; len: 13; j_gene: TRBJ2-1; v_gene: TRBV7-8; CDR3aa: CASSPGTDNEQFF; CDR3nt: TGTGCCAGCAGCCCCGGGACGGACAATGAGCAGTTCTTC
abundance: many; d_gene: -; len: 12; j_gene: TRBJ1-5; v_gene: TRBV19; CDR3aa: CASSMGAGLEHF; CDR3nt: TGTGCCAGTAGTATGGGTGCAGGCCTGGAGCATTTT
abundance: many; d_gene: -; len: 14; j_gene: TRBJ2-1; v_gene: TRBV4-2; CDR3aa: CASSQGLVVDEQFF; CDR3nt: TGTGCCAGCAGCCAAGGGCTAGTAGTCGATGAGCAGTTCTTC
abundance: many; d_gene: -; len: 13; j_gene: TRBJ1-1; v_gene: TRBV2; CDR3aa: CASSVRAGTEAFF; CDR3nt: TGTGCCAGCAGTGTCAGGGCTGGGACTGAAGCTTTCTTT
abundance: many; d_gene: -; len: 15; j_gene: TRBJ1-3; v_gene: TRBV4-1; CDR3aa: CASSLSEASGNTIYF; CDR3nt: TGCGCCAGCAGTCTGTCGGAGGCCTCTGGAAACACCATATATTTT
abundance: -; d_gene: TRBD2; len: 14; j_gene: TRBJ2-7; v_gene: TRBV7-9; CDR3aa: CASSLAGGPSEQYF; CDR3nt: TGTGCCAGCAGCTTAGCGGGAGGGCCCTCCGAGCAGTACTTC
abundance: many; d_gene: -; len: 13; j_gene: TRBJ1-2; v_gene: TRBV2; CDR3aa: CASNKWVNDGYTF; CDR3nt: TGTGCCAGCAATAAGTGGGTAAATGATGGCTACACCTTC
abundance: few; d_gene: TRBD2; len: 16; j_gene: TRBJ2-3; v_gene: TRBV7-9; CDR3aa: CASSLVGLAGGDTQYF; CDR3nt: TGTGCCAGCAGCTTAGTGGGACTAGCGGGAGGTGATACGCAGTATTTT